The rows below give T cell receptor beta chains drawn from one sample of a study of T cell repertoires in cytomegalovirus infection. MiXCR, applied by TCRdb to the reads, yields one record per CDR3 protein. The data contain roughly 920,000 distinct CDR3 sequences, 30% to 40% of them seen just once; the ten biggest clones take up around 15%. What these receptors recognize is not known. This specimen consisted of cultured CD8+ T cells from PBMCs, obtained from culture after CMV antigen stimulation. The source is a human donor in good health (CMV status not recorded). Some clones in this sample may be carry-over from other donors' samples. Both conserved end residues are part of each CDR3. Fields, in order: clone size, V gene, J gene, D gene, CDR3 protein, CDR3 DNA. The D gene is left open where the match is weak. Size values are once, few and many counts, or a class for expanded clones, and some rows have none.

clone size: few
V gene: TRBV5-6
J gene: TRBJ2-3
D gene: TRBD1
CDR3 protein: CASSLGTGGGDTQYF
CDR3 DNA: TGTGCCAGCAGCTTGGGGACAGGGGGCGGGGATACGCAGTATTTT

clone size: .
V gene: TRBV6-2/TRBV6-3
J gene: TRBJ2-1
D gene: TRBD2
CDR3 protein: CASSFAAGALPNEQFF
CDR3 DNA: TGTGCCAGCAGTTTCGCAGCGGGAGCACTACCTAATGAGCAGTTCTTC

clone size: .
V gene: TRBV7-6
J gene: TRBJ1-3
D gene: .
CDR3 protein: CASNHEGGGAVGNTIYF
CDR3 DNA: TGTGCCAGCAATCATGAGGGGGGGGGAGCGGTTGGAAACACCATATATTTT

clone size: few
V gene: TRBV27
J gene: TRBJ1-5
D gene: .
CDR3 protein: CASSLSLSGNQPQHF
CDR3 DNA: TGTGCCAGCAGTTTATCGCTTTCTGGGAATCAGCCCCAGCATTTT

clone size: few
V gene: TRBV6-1
J gene: TRBJ2-5
D gene: .
CDR3 protein: CASSEARGGDIQETQYF
CDR3 DNA: TGTGCCAGCAGTGAAGCGAGGGGGGGGGACATCCAAGAGACCCAGTACTTC

clone size: .
V gene: TRBV12-3/TRBV12-4
J gene: TRBJ2-3
D gene: .
CDR3 protein: CASSESLGVGDTQYF
CDR3 DNA: TGTGCCAGCAGTGAATCCTTAGGTGTGGGAGATACGCAGTATTTT

clone size: .
V gene: TRBV2
J gene: TRBJ2-5
D gene: .
CDR3 protein: CASSEGPPHKTQYF
CDR3 DNA: TGTGCCAGCAGTGAAGGACCACCGCACAAGACCCAGTACTTC

clone size: .
V gene: TRBV5-1
J gene: TRBJ1-1
D gene: TRBD1
CDR3 protein: CASSQDRVWTEAFF
CDR3 DNA: TGCGCCAGCAGCCAGGACAGGGTATGGACTGAAGCTTTCTTT

clone size: .
V gene: TRBV7-9
J gene: TRBJ1-2
D gene: .
CDR3 protein: CASSSGDTSYGYTF
CDR3 DNA: TGTGCCAGCAGCTCGGGCGACACCAGTTATGGCTACACCTTC

clone size: .
V gene: TRBV12-3/TRBV12-4
J gene: TRBJ2-5
D gene: TRBD1
CDR3 protein: CANSLGTGALETQYF
CDR3 DNA: TGTGCCAACAGTTTAGGGACAGGGGCTTTGGAGACCCAGTACTTC

clone size: .
V gene: TRBV9
J gene: TRBJ2-3
D gene: .
CDR3 protein: CASSVEAPWGTDTQYF
CDR3 DNA: TGTGCCAGCAGCGTAGAGGCTCCCTGGGGCACAGATACGCAGTATTTT

clone size: .
V gene: TRBV15
J gene: TRBJ1-1
D gene: .
CDR3 protein: CATSRPGVRGEAFF
CDR3 DNA: TGTGCCACCAGCAGACCCGGGGTTAGGGGAGAAGCTTTCTTT

clone size: .
V gene: TRBV2
J gene: TRBJ2-5
D gene: TRBD2
CDR3 protein: CASLRDYFQETQYF
CDR3 DNA: TGTGCCAGCCTCCGGGACTACTTTCAAGAGACCCAGTACTTC

clone size: .
V gene: TRBV6-2/TRBV6-3
J gene: TRBJ2-5
D gene: .
CDR3 protein: CASSYTTAQETQYF
CDR3 DNA: TGTGCCAGCAGTTACACCACCGCCCAAGAGACCCAGTACTTC

clone size: few
V gene: TRBV12-3/TRBV12-4
J gene: TRBJ1-3
D gene: .
CDR3 protein: CASSEQGYGNTIYF
CDR3 DNA: TGTGCCAGCAGTGAACAGGGTTACGGAAACACCATATATTTT

clone size: few
V gene: TRBV5-8
J gene: TRBJ2-1
D gene: TRBD2
CDR3 protein: CASSLRAWPGGHEQFF
CDR3 DNA: TGTGCCAGCAGCTTGCGCGCCTGGCCGGGGGGACATGAGCAGTTCTTC

clone size: .
V gene: TRBV4-3
J gene: TRBJ1-2
D gene: .
CDR3 protein: CASSQGTVSYGYTF
CDR3 DNA: TGCGCCAGCAGCCAAGGGACAGTATCCTATGGCTACACCTTC

clone size: few
V gene: TRBV7-3
J gene: TRBJ2-3
D gene: TRBD2
CDR3 protein: CASSSRASGVTDTQYF
CDR3 DNA: TGTGCCAGCAGCTCTCGCGCTAGCGGGGTCACAGATACGCAGTATTTT

clone size: .
V gene: TRBV28
J gene: TRBJ1-4
D gene: .
CDR3 protein: CASSFPGYETNEKLFF
CDR3 DNA: TGTGCCAGCAGTTTCCCCGGGTATGAGACTAATGAAAAACTGTTTTTT

clone size: many
V gene: TRBV6-1
J gene: TRBJ1-2
D gene: .
CDR3 protein: CASSEYGQRLHYGYTF
CDR3 DNA: TGTGCCAGCAGTGAATATGGACAGAGGCTTCACTATGGCTACACCTTC

clone size: few
V gene: TRBV6-1
J gene: TRBJ2-1
D gene: .
CDR3 protein: CASSEVGNNEQFF
CDR3 DNA: TGTGCCAGCAGCGAAGTGGGTAACAATGAGCAGTTCTTC

clone size: .
V gene: TRBV6-5
J gene: TRBJ1-6
D gene: TRBD1
CDR3 protein: CASRNWTGLFSTLHF
CDR3 DNA: TGTGCCAGCAGGAACTGGACAGGTCTTTTCTCAACCCTCCACTTT

clone size: .
V gene: TRBV10-3
J gene: TRBJ1-2
D gene: .
CDR3 protein: CAFYDSYGYTF
CDR3 DNA: TGTGCCTTTTACGATAGCTACGGCTACACCTTC

clone size: few
V gene: TRBV7-9
J gene: TRBJ2-2
D gene: .
CDR3 protein: CASSSYLTATGELFF
CDR3 DNA: TGTGCCAGCAGCTCCTACCTAACAGCCACCGGGGAGCTGTTTTTT

clone size: .
V gene: TRBV7-2
J gene: TRBJ2-3
D gene: TRBD2
CDR3 protein: CASSFPGTSGGADFTQYF
CDR3 DNA: TGTGCCAGCAGCTTCCCCGGGACTAGCGGGGGGGCCGATTTTACGCAGTATTTT

clone size: .
V gene: TRBV2
J gene: TRBJ1-6
D gene: .
CDR3 protein: CASSEAKQGFPDPLHF
CDR3 DNA: TGTGCCAGCAGTGAAGCGAAACAGGGTTTTCCAGATCCCCTCCACTTT

clone size: few
V gene: TRBV7-2
J gene: TRBJ1-2
D gene: TRBD1
CDR3 protein: CASRGQGIRSGYTF
CDR3 DNA: TGTGCCAGCAGAGGACAGGGGATAAGATCTGGCTACACCTTC

clone size: .
V gene: TRBV7-2
J gene: TRBJ1-1
D gene: TRBD1
CDR3 protein: CASSLSGTGVTNTEAFF
CDR3 DNA: TGTGCCAGCAGCTTATCTGGGACAGGGGTTACGAACACTGAAGCTTTCTTT

clone size: once
V gene: TRBV5-1
J gene: TRBJ2-7
D gene: .
CDR3 protein: CASSGEGGWEQYF
CDR3 DNA: TGCGCCAGCAGCGGCGAAGGGGGTTGGGAGCAGTACTTC

clone size: few
V gene: TRBV7-9
J gene: TRBJ1-2
D gene: .
CDR3 protein: CASSPRDRAYLNYGYTF
CDR3 DNA: TGTGCCAGCAGCCCCCGTGACAGAGCTTACCTTAACTATGGCTACACCTTC

clone size: .
V gene: TRBV7-2
J gene: TRBJ1-5
D gene: .
CDR3 protein: CASSLGSRGAQPQHF
CDR3 DNA: TGTGCCAGCAGCTTAGGGTCGAGGGGGGCTCAGCCCCAGCATTTT

clone size: .
V gene: TRBV10-3
J gene: TRBJ1-3
D gene: .
CDR3 protein: CAIMGPGSGNTIYF
CDR3 DNA: TGTGCCATCATGGGGCCCGGCTCTGGAAACACCATATATTTT

clone size: .
V gene: TRBV20-1
J gene: TRBJ2-7
D gene: .
CDR3 protein: CSARDRRGILSSYEQYF
CDR3 DNA: TGCAGTGCTAGAGATCGGAGAGGAATCCTTAGCTCCTACGAGCAGTACTTC

clone size: .
V gene: TRBV7-6
J gene: TRBJ2-2
D gene: .
CDR3 protein: CASRSGATGELFF
CDR3 DNA: TGTGCCAGCAGATCAGGGGCCACCGGGGAGCTGTTTTTT

clone size: many
V gene: TRBV7-2
J gene: TRBJ2-3
D gene: TRBD2
CDR3 protein: CASSLAGTSGVLGTDTQYF
CDR3 DNA: TGTGCCAGCAGCTTAGCGGGGACTAGCGGGGTGTTGGGCACAGATACGCAGTATTTT

clone size: .
V gene: TRBV6-1
J gene: TRBJ1-5
D gene: .
CDR3 protein: CASSTSARGGNQPQHF
CDR3 DNA: TGTGCCAGCAGTACCTCCGCCCGGGGAGGCAATCAGCCCCAGCATTTT

clone size: many
V gene: TRBV12-3/TRBV12-4
J gene: TRBJ2-1
D gene: TRBD2
CDR3 protein: CASSSGLAAYNEQFF
CDR3 DNA: TGTGCCAGCAGCTCAGGACTAGCGGCTTACAATGAGCAGTTCTTC

clone size: .
V gene: TRBV5-4
J gene: TRBJ2-1
D gene: .
CDR3 protein: CASSLGGDTYNEQFF
CDR3 DNA: TGTGCCAGCAGCTTAGGGGGGGACACTTACAATGAGCAGTTCTTC

clone size: .
V gene: TRBV9
J gene: TRBJ2-6
D gene: .
CDR3 protein: CASSVKTARSSGANVLTF
CDR3 DNA: TGTGCCAGCAGCGTGAAGACAGCTAGGTCCTCTGGGGCCAACGTCCTGACTTTC

clone size: .
V gene: TRBV11-3
J gene: TRBJ2-2
D gene: .
CDR3 protein: CASSPYGEMNTGELFF
CDR3 DNA: TGTGCCAGCAGCCCCTACGGGGAAATGAACACCGGGGAGCTGTTTTTT

clone size: .
V gene: TRBV28
J gene: TRBJ1-6
D gene: .
CDR3 protein: CASSSGRKNSPLHF
CDR3 DNA: TGTGCCAGCAGTTCGGGACGAAAAAATTCACCCCTCCACTTT

clone size: .
V gene: TRBV6-6
J gene: TRBJ1-6
D gene: TRBD1
CDR3 protein: CASNLRQGNSSLHF
CDR3 DNA: TGTGCCAGCAACTTAAGACAGGGGAATTCATCCCTCCACTTT